The text below deals with one T cell receptor beta chain. The entry originates in a study of T cell changes during pregnancy in multiple sclerosis. The CDR3 is 17 amino acids. CDR1 is SGHVS and CDR2 is FQNEAQ in the germline V gene. V was cut by 2 bases and J by 5 bases, with 21 bases left in between. Profiled with immunoSEQ multiplex PCR; TCRdb holds only in-frame clones, not every one. The sample has about 76,000 clones; 90% to 95% are singletons. This specimen consisted of peripheral blood, obtained in the third trimester of pregnancy. The sequence derives from a female donor with multiple sclerosis, enrolled in a pregnancy study. The chain employs TRBV7-8 and TRBJ2-5; D uncertain. CDR3 sequence: CASSLLSSLYGRETQYF. The CDR3 DNA sequence: TGTGCCAGCAGCTTACTTAGTAGTCTCTACGGTCGGGAGACCCAGTACTTC.